Shown below are 16 T cell receptor beta chains from a single sample sequenced in a study of T cells in localized non-small cell lung cancer (TCRdb year 2020). Libraries were prepared through the immunoSEQ multiplex PCR assay. TCRdb obtained this table from immuneACCESS and retained in-frame rearrangements with V and J assigned. These tables miss some clones; where compared with another copy, unresolved V genes account for less than half of the shortfall, and the remainder is unexplained. This sample gives roughly 39,000 clones in total; more than 85% of them show up just once. The leading ten clones occupy roughly a tenth of the sample. Here the sequenced sample was PBMCs, taken before any cancer treatment. All receptors come from a woman aged 35-75 years with stage II lung adenocarcinoma.

The chain joins TRBV28 to TRBJ1-3; a possible D gene is TRBD1 (5 bases). CDR3 size: 12 residues. Trimming stripped 10 bases from V and 4 bases from J, with 11 bases between. CDR1 and CDR2 (germline): MDHEN, SYDVKM. The CDR3 nucleotides are TGTGCCACCACCTGGGGGGGAAACACCATATATTTT. Encoded protein: CATTWGGNTIYF.

In its sample, this clone is medium-sized (0.01 to 0.1%). The V gene is TRBV15, the J gene TRBJ1-4, with 10 bases fitting TRBD1. The germline V gene has CDR1 LNHNV and CDR2 YYDKDF (reference sequence). The V and J ends lost 6 bases and 8 bases, in that order; junction bases with no gene match: 6. The CDR3 contains 14 residues. CDR3 amino acids: CATSPGTGEEKLFF. The CDR3 DNA sequence: TGTGCCACCAGTCCCGGGACAGGGGAAGAAAAACTGTTTTTT.

This clone appeared a single time. The chain has TRBV19 and TRBJ2-5, with 10 positions matching TRBD2. From germline, CDR1 is LNHDA and CDR2 SQIVND (reference sequence). Germline trimming cut 5 bases from V and 1 base from J; bases unmatched to any gene: 4. The CDR3 covers 15 residues. The CDR3, as DNA: TGTGCCAGTAGTCTCGGACTAGCGGTCCAAGAGACCCAGTACTTC. Encoded protein: CASSLGLAVQETQYF.

This clone was seen just once. V is TRBV7-2 and J is TRBJ2-1; D is tentatively TRBD1 or TRBD2 (7 bases each). Germline CDR1 SGHTA, CDR2 FQGNSA. Trimming stripped 5 bases from V and 7 bases from J, with 15 bases between. The CDR3 loop spans 14 amino acids. CDR3 sequence: CASSGEGAPNEQFF. In nucleotides, the CDR3 is TGTGCCAGCAGCGGGGAGGGGGCCCCGAATGAGCAGTTCTTC.

Concerning this clone: The same CDR3 can be traced to other DNA sequences in this sample. The rearrangement links TRBV10-2 to TRBJ2-7, with TRBD2 matching over 8 bases. CDR1 WSHSY and CDR2 SAAADI come from the germline V gene. CDR3 length: 13 amino acids. V lost 6 bases to trimming and J lost 5 bases; unmatched junction nucleotides: 6. CDR3 protein: CASRTSAEDEQYF. CDR3 DNA: TGCGCCAGCAGGACTAGCGCGGAGGACGAGCAGTACTTC.

The J gene is TRBJ2-7, the V gene TRBV28; no firm D call. Germline V gene sequence: CDR1 MDHEN, CDR2 SYDVKM. The ends were cut back, 10 bases at V and 4 bases at J, with 11 bases in the middle. This CDR3 comprises 11 residues. The CDR3 protein is CATSSIYEQYF. CDR3 coding DNA: TGTGCCACCTCGTCCATTTACGAGCAGTACTTC.

This sequence joins TRBV6-5 and TRBJ2-3; tentatively, D is TRBD2 (5 bases). Trimming left V 6 bases short and J 5 bases short, with 15 bases between. The CDR3 runs to 14 residues. CDR1 and CDR2 from the germline V gene are MNHEY and SVGAGI. CDR3: CASSTLLVRDTQYF. CDR3 in DNA: TGTGCCAGCAGCACATTACTAGTACGAGATACGCAGTATTTT.

V is TRBV4-2 and J is TRBJ2-4, with D unresolved. Trimming removed 0 bases from V and 1 base from J, with 10 bases in between. CDR1 and CDR2 from the germline V gene are LGHNA and YNFKEQ. The CDR3 runs to 16 residues. The CDR3: CASSQDVGGAKNIQYF. DNA of the CDR3: TGTGCCAGCAGCCAAGATGTAGGTGGGGCCAAAAACATTCAGTACTTC.

The chain has TRBV6-5 and TRBJ2-3; D may be TRBD1 or TRBD2 (6 bases each). The germline V gene has CDR1 MNHEY and CDR2 SVGAGI. There are 15 residues in the CDR3. The V end was cut by 2 bases, the J end by 5 bases, with 14 bases between. CDR3 residues: CASSYGGPPEDTQYF. The CDR3 DNA reads as TGTGCCAGCAGTTACGGGGGGCCCCCCGAAGATACGCAGTATTTT.

The V call is TRBV9, the J call TRBJ2-3; 7 bases map to TRBD2. Per germline, CDR1 SGDLS and CDR2 YYNGEE. CDR3 length: 15 amino acids. Trimming cost V 5 bases and J 2 bases; bases outside gene matches: 8. The CDR3 loop reads CASRKSGTNTDTQYF. In nucleotides, the CDR3 is TGTGCCAGCAGAAAATCCGGGACTAACACAGATACGCAGTATTTT.

The gene calls are TRBV9 and TRBJ1-1; D perhaps matches TRBD1 (5 bases). The V end lost 0 bases, the J end lost 2 bases, and 14 bases lay between the germline ends. The CDR3 runs to 16 residues. Germline V gives CDR1 SGDLS, CDR2 YYNGEE. DNA for the CDR3: TGTGCCAGCAGCGTAGGTATAGGGACCTCTAACACTGAAGCTTTCTTT. It specifies CASSVGIGTSNTEAFF.

The genes are TRBV2 and TRBJ1-1; D remains unclear. CDR3 length: 12 amino acids. The V end was cut by 6 bases, the J end by 1 base, with 6 bases between. Looked up from germline, CDR1 is SNHLY and CDR2 is FYNNEI. DNA of the CDR3: TGTGCCAGCAGGTTCTCGAACACTGAAGCTTTCTTT. The encoded protein is CASRFSNTEAFF.

This chain uses TRBV7-2 with TRBJ2-3, with 11 bases that match TRBD2. V lost 5 bases, J lost 2 bases, and 6 bases stayed unmatched. The CDR3 spans 16 residues. Germline CDR1 and CDR2: SGHTA and FQGNSA. CDR3 protein: CASSRGTSGSTDTQYF. CDR3 DNA sequence: TGTGCCAGCAGCCGGGGGACTAGCGGATCCACAGATACGCAGTATTTT.

The V gene is TRBV11-2, the J gene TRBJ2-3; TRBD1 matches 7 bases. The CDR3 is 12 amino acids. Germline loops: CDR1 SGHAT, CDR2 FQNNGV. The junction had 0 bases not matched to a gene; V was cut back by 3 bases and J by 6 bases. CDR3 region: CASSLTGDTQYF. The CDR3 DNA reads TGTGCCAGCAGCTTGACAGGGGATACGCAGTATTTT.

The chain carries TRBV1 and TRBJ2-2; the D segment call TRBD2 is taken from the table without a DNA check. TRBV1 is termed a pseudogene. The CDR3 length is 16 residues. The CDR3 here is CTSSQGPGLGTGELFF. CDR3 coding DNA: TGCACCAGCAGCCAGGGACCGGGACTAGGGACCGGGGAGCTGTTTTTT.

The rearrangement uses TRBV5-1 and TRBJ2-2; 7 bases align to TRBD1. This CDR3 spans 17 amino acids. V gave up 4 bases and J gave up 6 bases; unmatched junction bases: 15. The germline CDR1 and CDR2 sequences are SGHRS and YFSETQ. The CDR3 region is CASSLNLDRVFAGELFF. The DNA for the CDR3 is TGCGCCAGCAGCCTTAACCTCGACAGGGTGTTCGCCGGGGAGCTGTTTTTT.